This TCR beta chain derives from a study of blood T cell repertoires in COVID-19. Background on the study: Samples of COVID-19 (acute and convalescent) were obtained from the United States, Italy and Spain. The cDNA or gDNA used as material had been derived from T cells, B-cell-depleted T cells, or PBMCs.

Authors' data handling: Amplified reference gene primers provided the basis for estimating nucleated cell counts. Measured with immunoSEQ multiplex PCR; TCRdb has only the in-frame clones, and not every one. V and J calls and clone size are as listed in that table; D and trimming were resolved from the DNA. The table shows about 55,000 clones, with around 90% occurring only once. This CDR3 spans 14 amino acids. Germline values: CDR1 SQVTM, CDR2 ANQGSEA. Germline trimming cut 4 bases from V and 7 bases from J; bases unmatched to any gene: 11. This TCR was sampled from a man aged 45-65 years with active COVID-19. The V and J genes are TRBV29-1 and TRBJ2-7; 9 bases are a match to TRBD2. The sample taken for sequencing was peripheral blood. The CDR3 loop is CSVGVAGGPREQYF. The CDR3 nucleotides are TGCAGCGTTGGAGTTGCGGGAGGGCCTCGGGAGCAGTACTTC.